These 30 T cell receptor beta chains originate from one sample sequenced in a study of regulatory T cells in long-lasting Graves disease. The time point is: newly diagnosed GD, antithyroid drugs for less than 3 months. PBMCs provided the RNA from which the TCR library was made. Arm-PCR with iRepertoire HTBI primers amplified the CDR3 regions for these TCR beta libraries. TCRdb fed the multiplex PCR reads into MiXCR, producing one record per CDR3 protein. The sample yields about 440,000 distinct CDR3 sequences, about 15% seen once. The same sample was also used in a study of T cells in Graves' hyperthyroidism and ophthalmopathy.

The sequenced sample was peripheral blood mononuclear cells (PBMCs), obtained at new diagnosis, from a patient treated with antithyroid drugs. These receptor sequences come from a woman between 18 and 29 years old with Graves disease.

This clonotype has ten or more counts. The CDR3 loop is CASSSEAQNEQFF. DNA for the CDR3: TGTGCCAGCAGTTCCGAGGCGCAAAATGAGCAGTTCTTC. V is TRBV7-2 and J is TRBJ2-1; D not certain. Per germline, CDR1 SGHTA and CDR2 FQGNSA. This CDR3 contains 13 residues. V lost 6 bases to trimming and J lost 7 bases, with 13 bases between them.

This clonotype was seen many times. The CDR3 sequence: CASSYPGQGDNEQFF. The CDR3 nucleotides are TGTGCCAGCAGTTACCCGGGACAGGGTGACAATGAGCAGTTCTTC. The V call is TRBV6-5, the J call TRBJ2-1, with 9 bases matching TRBD1. CDR3 size: 15 residues. J gave up 5 bases and V 2 bases, and 4 bases lay outside the gene matches. The germline gives CDR1 MNHEY, CDR2 SVGAGI.

CDR3 coding DNA: TGCAGCGAGAAAAGCGACAGAATTAACACTGAAGCTTTCTTT. Translation: CSEKSDRINTEAFF. The chain carries TRBV20-1 and TRBJ1-1, with D perhaps TRBD1 (5 bases). Germline V gives CDR1 DFQATT, CDR2 SNEGSKA (reference sequence). The CDR3 extends over 14 amino acids.

This clonotype was counted at least ten times. V usage is TRBV7-8 and J usage is TRBJ2-3, with TRBD2 identical over 9 bases. This CDR3 is 17 amino acids long. The V gene end was trimmed by 5 bases and the J gene end by 4 bases; junction bases not matched to a gene: 13. Per the germline V gene, CDR1 is SGHVS and CDR2 is FQNEAQ. The CDR3 nucleotides are TGTGCCAGCAGCCTCAGACTAGCGGCCGGGGAGGCAGATACGCAGTATTTT. Protein product: CASSLRLAAGEADTQYF.

In this sample, this clonotype turned up many times. The CDR3 sequence is CASSRQGGQPQHF. In nucleotides, the CDR3 is TGTGCCAGCAGCCGACAGGGTGGTCAGCCCCAGCATTTT. The chain links TRBV12-3 or TRBV12-4 to TRBJ1-5, with TRBD1 matching 7 bases. J gave up 6 bases and V 6 bases, and 5 bases lay outside the gene matches. This CDR3 has 13 residues.

This chain joins TRBV5-6 and TRBJ2-6; 7 bases are shared with TRBD1. This CDR3 has 15 amino acids. J was trimmed by 2 bases and V by 2 bases; bases with no gene match: 1. Germline V gene sequence: CDR1 SGHDT, CDR2 YYEEEE. In DNA, the CDR3 is TGTGCCAGCAGCTTTACAGGGGCTGGGGCCAACGTCCTGACTTTC. Its protein product is CASSFTGAGANVLTF.

This clonotype was counted at least ten times. The chain uses TRBV28 and TRBJ1-2; 7 nucleotides align to TRBD1. V gave up 7 bases and J gave up 4 bases; unmatched junction bases: 3. The CDR3 loop spans 12 amino acids. Germline CDR1 MDHEN, CDR2 SYDVKM. The DNA for the CDR3 is TGTGCCAGCAAAGGGACAGTCTATGGCTACACCTTC. Encoded protein: CASKGTVYGYTF.

The chain employs TRBV27 and TRBJ2-7; D might be TRBD1 (5 bases). Trimming cost V 6 bases and J 4 bases, with 13 bases left between them. CDR3 length: 13 amino acids. The germline gives CDR1 MNHEY, CDR2 SMNVEV (reference sequence). The CDR3 is CASSRTQGYEQYF. In nucleotides, the CDR3 is TGTGCCAGCAGCCGGACCCAGGGTTACGAGCAGTACTTC.

This clonotype was detected only a few times. The rearrangement links TRBV3-1 to TRBJ2-1; D might be TRBD2 (6 bases). V gave up 4 bases and J gave up 7 bases, with 17 bases separating them. The CDR3 covers 15 residues. CDR1 and CDR2 from the germline V gene are LGHDT and YNNKEL (reference sequence). CDR3 coding DNA: TGTGCCAGCAGCCTAGGCGGGCCCCGGGGGAATGAGCAGTTCTTC. This encodes CASSLGGPRGNEQFF.

On this clonotype: A far larger clone lies a single base away; this is likely a read error. The V gene is TRBV2, the J gene TRBJ2-7, with TRBD1 matching 7 bases. The CDR3 has 15 residues. V shed 6 bases and J 7 bases; nucleotides not matched to a gene: 15. Per germline, CDR1 SNHLY and CDR2 FYNNEI. CDR3 nucleotide sequence: TGTGCCAGCAGCTTAGGCCAGGGGGAATACAATGAGCAGTACTTC. Protein: CASSLGQGEYNEQYF.

As for this clonotype: This may stem from a read error, because a much larger clone lies one nucleotide away. V usage is TRBV5-1 and J usage is TRBJ2-5, with 7 bases aligning to TRBD2. J gave up 5 bases and V 0 bases, and 16 bases lay outside the gene matches. Germline V lookup: CDR1 SGHRS, CDR2 YFSETQ. This CDR3 region has 18 residues. As DNA, the CDR3 is TGCGCCAGCAGCTTGGCCGCTAGCGGAACCTCCTACAGCGAGACCCAGTACTTC. Residues: CASSLAASGTSYSETQYF. The entire variable domain, with the rest obtained from reference TRBV5-1 and TRBJ2-5, is as follows: KAGVTQTPRYLIKTRGQQVTLSCSPISGHRSVSWYQQTPGQGLQFLFEYFSETQRNKGNFPGRFSGRQFSNSRSEMNVSTLELGDSALYLCASSLAASGTSYSETQYFGPGTRLLVL.

This clonotype was counted at least ten times. This chain links TRBV18 with TRBJ1-4; D remains ambiguous. The V end lost 2 bases, the J end lost 7 bases, and 11 bases lay between the germline ends. In germline, CDR1 is KGHSH, CDR2 LQKENI. The CDR3 loop spans 14 amino acids. The CDR3 sequence: CASSPARQTEKLFF. CDR3 coding DNA: TGTGCCAGCTCACCAGCCAGGCAGACTGAAAAACTGTTTTTT.

This clonotype was observed at least ten times. V is TRBV7-3 and J is TRBJ2-5; TRBD1 aligns across 9 bases. Germline CDR1 SGHTA, CDR2 FQGTGA. CDR3 size: 15 residues. J was trimmed by 4 bases and V by 0 bases; bases with no gene match: 3. DNA for the CDR3: TGTGCCAGCAGCTTAACTGGGACAGGGTTAGAGACCCAGTACTTC. Translated, it gives CASSLTGTGLETQYF.

This clonotype came up many times. This sequence joins TRBV28 and TRBJ2-7; no definite D call. Trimming shortened V by 3 bases and J by 5 bases, and 8 bases separated the two germline ends. Germline V gives CDR1 MDHEN, CDR2 SYDVKM. The CDR3 is 12 amino acids. The CDR3 region is CASSFQSHEQYF. For the CDR3, the DNA is TGTGCCAGCAGTTTCCAATCCCACGAGCAGTACTTC.

Regarding this clonotype: Being one base from a much bigger clone, this may be a read error. The chain employs TRBV6-4 and TRBJ2-3, with D tentatively TRBD1 (6 bases). The CDR3 spans 15 residues. Germline-derived CDR1 and CDR2 are MRHNA and SNTAGT. CDR3 DNA sequence: TGTGCCACAGCTTTCGGGACAAGGAGCGCAGATACGCGGTATTTT. This gives the protein CATAFGTRSADTRYF.

This clonotype occurred many times. The V call is TRBV28, the J call TRBJ2-1, with TRBD2 identical over 10 bases. This CDR3 spans 15 amino acids. Trimming took 6 bases from V and 6 from J; bases not matched to a gene: 8. CDR1 is MDHEN and CDR2 is SYDVKM in the germline V gene. CDR3 in DNA: TGTGCCAGCAGCCCAGGGGGACTAGCGAGCAATGAGCAGTTCTTC. Protein sequence: CASSPGGLASNEQFF.

This clonotype was recorded a few times. The chain uses TRBV9 and TRBJ2-1; 11 nucleotides match TRBD1. J was trimmed by 8 bases and V by 4 bases; bases with no gene match: 5. This CDR3 spans 14 amino acids. Per germline, CDR1 SGDLS and CDR2 YYNGEE. CDR3 sequence reads: CASSRDRGNDEQFF. The CDR3 bases are TGTGCCAGCAGCAGGGACAGGGGGAACGATGAGCAGTTCTTC.

This clonotype has a count of ten or more. The chain uses TRBV28 and TRBJ2-1; TRBD1 might be the D (6 bases). The V gene lost 8 bases and the J gene lost 4 bases, with 21 bases spanning the gap. The CDR3 consists of 16 residues. Per germline, CDR1 MDHEN and CDR2 SYDVKM. This CDR3 is CASHSATGFLYNEQFF. As DNA, the CDR3 is TGTGCCAGCCACTCCGCCACAGGGTTCCTGTACAATGAGCAGTTCTTC.

V and J are TRBV19 and TRBJ2-5; TRBD2 matches at 8 bases. V was pared by 7 bases and J by 2 bases, with 27 bases of the junction left unmatched. This CDR3 comprises 21 residues. In germline, CDR1 is LNHDA, CDR2 SQIVND (reference sequence). CDR3 protein: CASKVEGAGSGEPSEQETQYF. DNA for the CDR3: TGTGCCAGTAAAGTCGAAGGGGCGGGTAGCGGGGAGCCATCGGAACAAGAGACCCAGTACTTC.

This clonotype was observed at least ten times. The chain links TRBV7-2 to TRBJ2-5, with 7 bases aligning to TRBD1. V shed 0 bases, J shed 4 bases, and the junction held 8 bases outside the gene matches. The CDR3 runs 16 residues. The germline CDR1 and CDR2 sequences are SGHTA and FQGNSA. The chain's CDR3 is CASSLARQGRSETQYF. The CDR3 bases are TGTGCCAGCAGCTTAGCCAGACAGGGTCGGTCAGAGACCCAGTACTTC.

This clonotype was counted between two and nine times. In DNA, the CDR3 is TGTGCCAGCAGCCCTCCTGACAGCACCGGCGGGGAGCTGTTTTTT. Its translation is CASSPPDSTGGELFF. The V gene is TRBV5-5, the J gene TRBJ2-2; possibly TRBD1 for D (5 bases). The CDR3 loop spans 15 amino acids. The germline V gene has CDR1 SGHKS and CDR2 YYEKEE (reference sequence). Trimming left V 4 bases short and J 7 bases short, with 17 bases between.

The CDR3 bases are TGTGCCAGCGTTAGACAGGGAGGGGACACTGAAGCTTTCTTT. Protein: CASVRQGGDTEAFF. This chain uses TRBV7-9 with TRBJ1-1; TRBD1 aligns across 7 bases. CDR1 and CDR2 (germline): SEHNR, FQNEAQ (reference sequence). The CDR3 consists of 14 residues. V gave up 8 bases and J gave up 3 bases; unmatched junction bases: 9.

The sample holds many counts of this clonotype. The rearrangement links TRBV6-1 to TRBJ2-7; 7 bases map to TRBD2. Germline V gene lookup returns CDR1 MNHNS and CDR2 SASEGT. This CDR3 region has 15 residues. Losses at the gene ends were 5 bases for V and 0 bases for J; bases not matched to a gene: 7. Here the CDR3 reads CASSRSGVVSYEQYF. The CDR3 DNA follows: TGTGCCAGCAGTCGCAGCGGGGTGGTCTCCTACGAGCAGTACTTC.

The rearrangement uses TRBV12-3 or TRBV12-4 and TRBJ1-1; 8 bases are shared with TRBD1. V shed 6 bases, J shed 10 bases, and the junction held 19 bases outside the gene matches. CDR3 length: 16 amino acids. Here the CDR3 DNA reads TGTGCCAGCAGCTTCGATCGGGCAGGGGGCGCTTCGGCAGCTTTCTTT. Residues: CASSFDRAGGASAAFF.

This clonotype was seen at least ten times. The V and J genes are TRBV2 and TRBJ2-5; D remains unclear. The CDR3 has 12 residues. Trimming took 3 bases from V and 5 from J, leaving 7 bases between them. Germline V gives CDR1 SNHLY, CDR2 FYNNEI. The CDR3 loop is CASSERRETQYF. Here the CDR3 DNA reads TGTGCCAGCAGTGAGCGTAGGGAGACCCAGTACTTC.

This clonotype appeared many times. The chain employs TRBV5-1 and TRBJ2-3, with TRBD2 matching over 12 bases. V was clipped by 4 bases and J by 1 base; unmatched bases: 7. Germline V gives CDR1 SGHRS, CDR2 YFSETQ. The CDR3 consists of 17 residues. The CDR3 is CASSTMLAGGGTDTQYF. CDR3 coding DNA: TGCGCCAGCAGCACGATGCTAGCGGGAGGGGGCACAGATACGCAGTATTTT. Drawing the rest from reference TRBV5-1 and TRBJ2-3, the complete variable domain is KAGVTQTPRYLIKTRGQQVTLSCSPISGHRSVSWYQQTPGQGLQFLFEYFSETQRNKGNFPGRFSGRQFSNSRSEMNVSTLELGDSALYLCASSTMLAGGGTDTQYFGPGTRLTVL.

Worth noting for this clonotype: This clone may be a read error of a much larger clone one base away. CDR3 in amino acids: CSAIGTSGPSSYEQFF. The CDR3 DNA reads as TGCAGTGCTATTGGGACTAGCGGGCCTAGCTCCTACGAGCAGTTCTTC. The rearrangement uses TRBV20-1 and TRBJ2-1, with 12 bases identical to TRBD2. Trimming took 4 bases from V and 10 from J; bases not matched to a gene: 14. CDR1 is DFQATT and CDR2 is SNEGSKA in the germline V gene (reference sequence). This CDR3 region has 16 residues.

The V gene is TRBV20-1, the J gene TRBJ2-2; the D gene is possibly TRBD2 (5 bases). Trimming stripped 0 bases from V and 1 base from J, with 9 bases between. The CDR3 length is 15 residues. CDR1 and CDR2 (germline): DFQATT, SNEGSKA (reference sequence). The chain's CDR3 is CSARDQRENTGELFF. The CDR3 region has the DNA TGCAGTGCTAGAGATCAACGGGAGAACACCGGGGAGCTGTTTTTT.

In this sample, this clonotype turned up many times. The J gene is TRBJ2-1, the V gene TRBV30, with TRBD1 as a possible D gene (5 bases). CDR1 GTSNPN and CDR2 SVGIG come from the germline V gene (reference sequence). The CDR3 loop spans 11 amino acids. V dropped 6 bases and J dropped 6 bases, with 9 bases sitting between them. The chain's CDR3 is CACSRVNEQFF. The CDR3 nucleotides read TGTGCCTGTTCCAGGGTCAATGAGCAGTTCTTC. The complete variable domain, with remaining parts taken from reference TRBV30 and TRBJ2-1, reads SQTIHQWPATLVQPVGSPLSLECTVEGTSNPNLYWYRQAAGRGLQLLFYSVGIGQISSEVPQNLSASRPQDRQFILSSKKLLLSDSGFYLCACSRVNEQFFGPGTRLTVL.

Remarks on this clonotype: A much bigger clone sits one base away, suggesting this may be a read error. The J gene is TRBJ2-5, the V gene TRBV20-1, with D possibly called TRBD1 or TRBD2 (5 bases each). The CDR3 loop spans 17 amino acids. Per germline, CDR1 DFQATT and CDR2 SNEGSKA (reference sequence). Trimming left V 0 bases short and J 5 bases short, with 22 bases between. In DNA, the CDR3 is TGCAGTGCTAGAGAATTGCCCGTCGGGACGGCCGGCGAGACCCAGTACTTC. It specifies CSARELPVGTAGETQYF.